This entry describes one T cell receptor (beta chain). The record originates from a study of blood T cell repertoires in COVID-19. Study background: The study drew acute and convalescent COVID-19 samples from the United States, Italy and Spain. Sources were T cells, B-cell-depleted T cells, or PBMCs; the material itself was cDNA or gDNA.

There are 15 residues in the CDR3. Germline-derived CDR1 and CDR2 are MNHEY and SVGAGI. The V gene lost 6 bases and the J gene lost 0 bases, with 12 bases spanning the gap. Per the original methods: Reference gene primer amplification gave nucleated cell count estimates. Profiled with immunoSEQ multiplex PCR; TCRdb holds only in-frame clones, not every one. Clone size and the V and J calls come from that table; the DNA yielded D and trimming. The data hold about 260,000 clones, with nearly 90% observed a single time. The sequence derives from a human donor in a cohort sampled during active COVID-19. V and J are TRBV6-5 and TRBJ1-3; perhaps TRBD1 as D (6 bases). Sequencing used peripheral blood. In DNA, the CDR3 is TGTGCCAGCAGCGGACAGCCAAGCTCTGGAAACACCATATATTTT. Its protein is CASSGQPSSGNTIYF.